Listed here are 22 T cell receptor beta chains from one sample, sequenced in a study of cytotoxic CD8 clonotypes in ibrutinib-treated CLL. Profiled with immunoSEQ multiplex PCR; TCRdb holds only in-frame clones, not every one. Among about 57,000 clones listed, around 60% were seen once. Sample: PBMCs, taken after 24 months of ibrutinib treatment. The receptors were sampled from a human donor with chronic lymphocytic leukemia.

The table lists this clone with a few counts. The rearrangement links TRBV7-2 to TRBJ1-2, with unresolved D. The germline V gene encodes CDR1 SGHTA and CDR2 FQGNSA. CDR3 size: 15 residues. Trimming cost V 4 bases and J 5 bases, with 17 bases left between them. The CDR3 loop reads CASSSPTRREYGYTF. The CDR3 bases are TGTGCCAGCAGCTCCCCAACCAGGAGGGAATATGGCTACACCTTC.

This clone was observed a few times. This chain uses TRBV10-3 with TRBJ2-7, with 7 bases that match TRBD1. This CDR3 comprises 14 residues. The germline V gene encodes CDR1 ENHRY and CDR2 SYGVKD. V lost 6 bases to trimming and J lost 6 bases; unmatched junction nucleotides: 11. The chain's CDR3 is CAIRPTLQGSEQYF. CDR3 coding DNA: TGTGCCATCAGACCAACTTTACAGGGGTCCGAGCAGTACTTC.

The rearrangement uses TRBV27 and TRBJ1-1; no firm D call. This CDR3 has 14 amino acids. The germline CDR1 and CDR2 sequences are MNHEY and SMNVEV (reference sequence). V was cut by 5 bases and J by 8 bases, with 18 bases left in between. The DNA of the CDR3 is TGTGCCAGCAGTGACGTAGGGTTAGGAGCAGAAGCTTTCTTT. Its translation: CASSDVGLGAEAFF.

This clone showed up just a few times. CDR3 protein: CASSPSSYNSPLHF. The DNA of the CDR3 is TGTGCCAGCTCTCCGAGCTCCTATAATTCACCCCTCCACTTT. The chain has TRBV25-1 and TRBJ1-6; D remains ambiguous. CDR3 length: 14 amino acids. Germline V gene data show CDR1 as MGHDK and CDR2 as SYGVNS. Trimming removed 8 bases from V and 0 bases from J, with 8 bases in between.

The chain is built from TRBV19 and TRBJ2-2; 7 bases agree with TRBD2. CDR1 and CDR2 (germline): LNHDA, SQIVND (reference sequence). The V segment lost 3 bases and the J segment 0 bases; nucleotides outside the gene matches: 4. This CDR3 is 16 amino acids long. This CDR3 reads CASSMKLATNTGELFF. The DNA for the CDR3 is TGTGCCAGTAGTATGAAACTAGCGACGAACACCGGGGAGCTGTTTTTT.

This clone was seen ten or more times. This chain links TRBV10-3 with TRBJ2-3; 10 bases map to TRBD2. J was trimmed by 3 bases and V by 7 bases; bases with no gene match: 7. This CDR3 comprises 15 residues. Germline values: CDR1 ENHRY, CDR2 SYGVKD. The CDR3, as DNA: TGTGCCATCAAGGGGACTAGCGTTCCGACAGATACGCAGTATTTT. Translated: CAIKGTSVPTDTQYF.

This clone appeared once. The chain joins TRBV19 to TRBJ1-6; TRBD1 agrees at 8 bases. After removal of 8 bases from V and 13 bases from J, the junction contained 13 bases not matched to a gene. This CDR3 is 14 amino acids long. Germline assignment: CDR1 LNHDA and CDR2 SQIVND (reference sequence). The CDR3: CASWASRTGNPLHF. The CDR3 bases are TGTGCCAGTTGGGCATCCCGGACAGGGAACCCCCTCCACTTT.

V is TRBV10-3 and J is TRBJ2-2; 11 positions agree with TRBD2. Germline loops: CDR1 ENHRY, CDR2 SYGVKD. V was clipped by 11 bases and J by 7 bases; unmatched bases: 12. CDR3 length: 15 amino acids. CDR3 sequence: CAVLLAGGGGGELFF. The CDR3 coding sequence is TGTGCCGTCCTCCTAGCGGGAGGAGGTGGCGGGGAGCTGTTTTTT.

The chain employs TRBV28 and TRBJ1-4; TRBD1 aligns across 9 bases. Germline V gene lookup returns CDR1 MDHEN and CDR2 SYDVKM. This CDR3 has 14 amino acids. J gave up 7 bases and V 6 bases, and 6 bases lay outside the gene matches. CDR3 sequence (DNA): TGTGCCAGCAGACGGACAGGGGTTGGTGAAAAACTGTTTTTT. Protein: CASRRTGVGEKLFF.

The chain links TRBV30 to TRBJ1-5, with D uncertain. The ends were cut back, 0 bases at V and 4 bases at J, with 13 bases in the middle. Germline CDR1 is GTSNPN and CDR2 is SVGIG (reference sequence). The length of the CDR3 is 15 residues. The CDR3 loop is CAWSVQGSRNQPQHF. Here the CDR3 DNA reads TGTGCCTGGAGTGTACAAGGTTCAAGGAATCAGCCCCAGCATTTT.

The V call is TRBV6-6, the J call TRBJ1-5; 7 nucleotides align to TRBD1. Per germline, CDR1 MNHNY and CDR2 SVGAGI (reference sequence). The ends lost 2 bases at V and 4 bases at J; junction bases unmatched: 5. The CDR3 has 15 amino acids. CDR3 region: CASSYPTGSNQPQHF. CDR3 sequence (DNA): TGTGCCAGCAGTTACCCGACAGGGAGTAATCAGCCCCAGCATTTT.

The gene calls are TRBV19 and TRBJ1-1, with a possible D match to TRBD1 (5 bases). CDR1 is LNHDA and CDR2 is SQIVND in the germline V gene (reference sequence). Trimming took 8 bases from V and 0 from J, leaving 16 bases between them. The CDR3 totals 15 residues. The CDR3 bases are TGTGCCAGTTCCCCGACAGACAGTATGAACACTGAAGCTTTCTTT. Amino acid sequence: CASSPTDSMNTEAFF.

The sample holds a few counts of this clone. The gene calls are TRBV6-5 and TRBJ2-7; D ambiguous. The CDR3 spans 11 residues. Germline V gene data show CDR1 as MNHEY and CDR2 as SVGAGI. Trimming stripped 5 bases from V and 6 bases from J, with 8 bases between. DNA for the CDR3: TGTGCCAGCAGTGACCGGATCGAGCAGTACTTC. Protein: CASSDRIEQYF.

This clone was found a few times. The chain couples TRBV5-1 to TRBJ2-5, with 9 bases lining up with TRBD1. The CDR3 is 15 amino acids. J gave up 5 bases and V 5 bases, and 10 bases lay outside the gene matches. The germline V gene encodes CDR1 SGHRS and CDR2 YFSETQ. The CDR3 loop reads CASRSSGTGSETQYF. In DNA, the CDR3 is TGCGCCAGCAGGAGCAGTGGGACAGGGTCGGAGACCCAGTACTTC.

The V gene is TRBV20-1, the J gene TRBJ1-1; maybe TRBD1 (6 bases). This CDR3 contains 11 residues. Between the trimmed V and J ends, which lost 5 bases and 5 bases, there was a span of 9 bases. Germline V gives CDR1 DFQATT, CDR2 SNEGSKA (reference sequence). Written as DNA, the CDR3 is TGCAGTGCTCCAAGGGGGACTGAAGCTTTCTTT. Protein: CSAPRGTEAFF.

The chain carries TRBV7-9 and TRBJ1-2; the D gene is possibly TRBD1 (6 bases). Germline-derived CDR1 and CDR2 are SEHNR and FQNEAQ (reference sequence). The CDR3 has 14 amino acids. V dropped 3 bases and J dropped 4 bases, with 12 bases sitting between them. The CDR3 coding sequence is TGTGCCAGCAGCTTGGGGCAGGGGACCTATGGCTACACCTTC. Its protein product is CASSLGQGTYGYTF.

The chain uses TRBV5-1 and TRBJ2-2, with 10 bases that match TRBD1. The CDR3 spans 16 residues. Germline V gives CDR1 SGHRS, CDR2 YFSETQ. V was clipped by 4 bases and J by 0 bases; unmatched bases: 3. The CDR3 sequence is CASSRGTGANTGELFF. The CDR3 DNA sequence: TGCGCCAGCAGCCGAGGGACAGGGGCGAACACCGGGGAGCTGTTTTTT.

This chain uses TRBV7-6 with TRBJ1-5; D is unresolved. The CDR3 length is 12 residues. Germline CDR1 reads SGHVS; CDR2 reads FNYEAQ. The V and J ends lost 5 bases and 7 bases respectively, with 9 bases between them. The CDR3 DNA is TGTGCCAGCAGCACCGTGGGGCAGCCCCAGCATTTT. This sequence encodes CASSTVGQPQHF.

With respect to this clone: Other DNA sequences in this sample translate to the same CDR3. This rearrangement joins TRBV5-1 to TRBJ1-1, with 7 bases aligning to TRBD1. After removal of 2 bases from V and 4 bases from J, the junction contained 2 bases not matched to a gene. The CDR3 is 13 residues long. Germline V gene data show CDR1 as SGHRS and CDR2 as YFSETQ. The CDR3 sequence: CASSFSGGTEAFF. Written as DNA, the CDR3 is TGCGCCAGCAGCTTTTCAGGGGGCACTGAAGCTTTCTTT.

This clone has more than one count but fewer than ten. This chain joins TRBV4-2 and TRBJ1-4, with a tentative D call TRBD1 (5 bases). CDR3 length: 16 amino acids. The V end lost 1 base, the J end lost 10 bases, and 19 bases lay between the germline ends. The germline gives CDR1 LGHNA, CDR2 YNFKEQ. CDR3 in DNA: TGTGCCAGCAGCCAAGTAGGCCAGGGAGGTTTAAGAAAACTGTTTTTT. Translation gives CASSQVGQGGLRKLFF.

The count of this clone is one. The genes are TRBV7-9 and TRBJ2-7; D might be TRBD1 or TRBD2, each matching 5 bases. V was pared by 5 bases and J by 4 bases, with 15 bases between. CDR1 SEHNR and CDR2 FQNEAQ come from the germline V gene (reference sequence). This CDR3 contains 14 residues. The CDR3: CASSLTGATYEQYF. CDR3 nucleotides: TGTGCCAGCAGCCTTACCGGGGCGACTTACGAGCAGTACTTC.

The chain recombines TRBV5-4 with TRBJ1-2, with TRBD1 as a possible D gene (5 bases). Germline CDR1 is SGHNT and CDR2 is YYREEE (reference sequence). V dropped 4 bases and J dropped 5 bases, with 18 bases sitting between them. There are 15 residues in the CDR3. The CDR3 protein is CASSHIGTGIYGYTF. In DNA form, the CDR3 reads TGTGCCAGCAGCCACATCGGGACGGGAATTTATGGCTACACCTTC. The whole variable domain, remainder taken from reference TRBV5-4 and TRBJ1-2, is ETGVTQSPTHLIKTRGQQVTLRCSSQSGHNTVSWYQQALGQGPQFIFQYYREEENGRGNFPPRFSGLQFPNYSSELNVNALELDDSALYLCASSHIGTGIYGYTFGSGTRLTVV.